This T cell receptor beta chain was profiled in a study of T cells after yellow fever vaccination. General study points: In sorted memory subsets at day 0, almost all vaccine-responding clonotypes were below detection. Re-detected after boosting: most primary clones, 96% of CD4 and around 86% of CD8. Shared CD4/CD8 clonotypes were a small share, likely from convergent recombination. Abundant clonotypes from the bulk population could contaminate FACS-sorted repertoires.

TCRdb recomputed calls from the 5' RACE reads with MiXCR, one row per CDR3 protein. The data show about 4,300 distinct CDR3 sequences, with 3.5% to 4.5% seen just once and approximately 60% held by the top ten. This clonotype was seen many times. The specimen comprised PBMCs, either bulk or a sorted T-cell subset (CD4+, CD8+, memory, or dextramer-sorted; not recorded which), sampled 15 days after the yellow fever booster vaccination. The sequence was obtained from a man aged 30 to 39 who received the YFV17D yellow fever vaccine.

The CDR3 is CASSPPGEEPQHF. The CDR3 region has the DNA TGTGCCAGTAGTCCCCCGGGGGAGGAGCCCCAGCATTTT. This chain uses TRBV19 with TRBJ1-5, with D tentatively TRBD1 (5 bases). The V gene's germline CDR1 is LNHDA and CDR2 SQIVND (reference sequence). The CDR3 runs 13 residues. Trimming cost V 5 bases and J 8 bases, with 13 bases left between them.